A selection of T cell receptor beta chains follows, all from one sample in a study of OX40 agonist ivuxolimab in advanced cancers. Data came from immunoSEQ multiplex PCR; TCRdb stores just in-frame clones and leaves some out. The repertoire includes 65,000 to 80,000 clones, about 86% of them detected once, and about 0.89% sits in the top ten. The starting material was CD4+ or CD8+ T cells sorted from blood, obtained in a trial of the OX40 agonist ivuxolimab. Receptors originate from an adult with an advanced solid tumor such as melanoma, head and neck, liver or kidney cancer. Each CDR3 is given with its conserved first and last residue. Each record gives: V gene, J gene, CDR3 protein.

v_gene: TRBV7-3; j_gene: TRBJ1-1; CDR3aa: CASSFSPDSSEAFF
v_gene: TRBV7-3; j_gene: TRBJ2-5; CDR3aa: CASSLRGLADQETQYF
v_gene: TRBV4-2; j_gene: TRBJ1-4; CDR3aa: CASSQDQGPVEKLFF
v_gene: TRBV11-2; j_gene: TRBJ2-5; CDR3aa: CASSRLQGRETQYF
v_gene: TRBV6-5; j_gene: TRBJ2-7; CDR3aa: CASSYSRSGAYEQYF
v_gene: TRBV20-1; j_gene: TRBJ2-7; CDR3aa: CSVRGQREQYF
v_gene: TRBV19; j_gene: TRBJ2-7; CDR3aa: CASSAPGQSSYEQYF
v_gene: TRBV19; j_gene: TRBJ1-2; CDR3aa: CASSPRDRDYGYTF
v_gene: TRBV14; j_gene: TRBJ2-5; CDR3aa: CASSQGLAKETQYF
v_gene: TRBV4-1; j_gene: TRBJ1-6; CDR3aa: CASSQGAILSLHF
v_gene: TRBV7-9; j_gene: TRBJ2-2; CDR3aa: CASSFWTTGELFF
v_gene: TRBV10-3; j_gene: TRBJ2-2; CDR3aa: CAISIAGGPPGELFF
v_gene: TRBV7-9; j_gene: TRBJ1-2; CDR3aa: CASSLVAGYGYTF
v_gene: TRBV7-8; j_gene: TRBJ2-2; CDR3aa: CASTERGNTGELFF
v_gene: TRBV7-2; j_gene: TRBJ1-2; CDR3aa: CASSPEVYGYTF
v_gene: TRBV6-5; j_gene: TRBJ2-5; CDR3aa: CASRDSSRETQYF
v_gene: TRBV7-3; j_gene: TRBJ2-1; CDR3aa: CASSAHRDNEQFF
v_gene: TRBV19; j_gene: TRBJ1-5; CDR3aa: CASSTGTDSNQPQHF
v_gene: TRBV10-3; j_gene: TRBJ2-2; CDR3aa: CASGLLAGSGTGELFF
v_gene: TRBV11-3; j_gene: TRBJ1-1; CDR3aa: CASSSGGTGGTEAFF
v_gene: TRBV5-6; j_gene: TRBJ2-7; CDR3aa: CASSRRKHYEQYF
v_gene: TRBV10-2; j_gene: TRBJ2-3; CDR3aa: CASSESDTQYF
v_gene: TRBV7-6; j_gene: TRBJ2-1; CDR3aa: CASSRTSGRYNEQFF
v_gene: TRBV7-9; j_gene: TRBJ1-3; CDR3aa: CASSFKTGNTIYF
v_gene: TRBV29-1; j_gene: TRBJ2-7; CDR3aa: CSVVAGYEQYF
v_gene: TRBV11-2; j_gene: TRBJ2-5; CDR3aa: CASSLVIRGHLGAQYF
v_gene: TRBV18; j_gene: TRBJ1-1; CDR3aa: CASSPWNTEAFF
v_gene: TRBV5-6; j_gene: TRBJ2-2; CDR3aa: CASRTGGWVDGELFF
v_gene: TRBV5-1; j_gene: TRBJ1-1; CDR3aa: CASSYRQGGSTEAFF
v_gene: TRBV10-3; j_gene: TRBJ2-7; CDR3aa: CAISPGTGIYEQYF
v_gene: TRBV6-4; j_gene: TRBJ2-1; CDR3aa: CASSDWGNARSDEQFF
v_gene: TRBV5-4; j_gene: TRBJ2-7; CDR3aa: CASSLMGAGSYEQYF
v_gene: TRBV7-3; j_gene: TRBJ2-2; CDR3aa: CASSLSLVTGELFF
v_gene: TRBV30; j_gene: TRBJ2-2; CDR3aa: CAWSRQREHRGAVF
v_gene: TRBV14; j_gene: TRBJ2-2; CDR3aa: CASSPRTSVNTGELFF
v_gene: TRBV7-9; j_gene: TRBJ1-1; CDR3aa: CASSLGPQDTEAFF
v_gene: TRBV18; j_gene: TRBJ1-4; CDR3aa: CASGDSEKKLFF
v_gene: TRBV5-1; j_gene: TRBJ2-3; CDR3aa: CASSLDLGFRTDTQYF
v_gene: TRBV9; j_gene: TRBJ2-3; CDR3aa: CASSSPLGLAGATDTQYF
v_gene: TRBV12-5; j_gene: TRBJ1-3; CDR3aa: CASGLALGQLRSGNTIYF
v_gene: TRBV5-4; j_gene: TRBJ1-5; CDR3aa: CASSLRDRPNQPQHF
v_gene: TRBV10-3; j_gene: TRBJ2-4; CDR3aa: CAISELPSGGKNIQYF
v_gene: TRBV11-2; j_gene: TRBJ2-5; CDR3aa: CASSPWDGDRQYF
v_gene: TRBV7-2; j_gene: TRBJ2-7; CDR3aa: CASSLALRKTSGSYEQYF
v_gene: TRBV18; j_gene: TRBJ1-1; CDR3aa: CASSPRNTEAFF
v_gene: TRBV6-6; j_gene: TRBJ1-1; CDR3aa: CATYPGQRMNTEAFF
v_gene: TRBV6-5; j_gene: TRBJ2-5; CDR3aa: CASSPGTPIGTQYF